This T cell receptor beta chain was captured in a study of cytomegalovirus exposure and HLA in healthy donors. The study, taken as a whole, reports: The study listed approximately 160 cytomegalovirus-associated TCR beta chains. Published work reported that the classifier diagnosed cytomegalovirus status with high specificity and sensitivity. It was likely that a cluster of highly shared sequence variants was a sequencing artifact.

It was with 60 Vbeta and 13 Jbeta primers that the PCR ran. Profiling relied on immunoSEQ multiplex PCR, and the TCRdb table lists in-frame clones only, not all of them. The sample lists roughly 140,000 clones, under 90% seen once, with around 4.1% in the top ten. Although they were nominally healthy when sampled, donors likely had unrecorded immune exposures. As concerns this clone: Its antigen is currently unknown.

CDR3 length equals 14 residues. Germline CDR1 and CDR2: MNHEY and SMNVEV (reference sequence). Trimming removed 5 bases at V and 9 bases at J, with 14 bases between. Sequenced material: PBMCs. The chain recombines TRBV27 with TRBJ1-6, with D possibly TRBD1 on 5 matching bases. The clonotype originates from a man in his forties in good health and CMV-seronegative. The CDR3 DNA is TGTGCCAGCAGTCCGACAGCGGGACTTTCACCCCTCCACTTT. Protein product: CASSPTAGLSPLHF.